This is a list of T cell receptor beta chains from one sample in a study of T cell repertoires in cytomegalovirus infection. TCRdb reprocessed the reads with MiXCR, giving one entry per CDR3 protein. The sample consists of hundreds of thousands of distinct CDR3 sequences, 20% to 25% of them appearing once. The specimen was CD8+ T cells from PBMCs. The receptors come from a human donor in good health (CMV status not recorded). Some clones in this sample may be carry-over from other donors' samples. The CDR3 runs from the conserved cysteine through the conserved F or W. Each record gives: CDR3 protein, CDR3 DNA, J gene, clone size, D gene, V gene. The D gene is left open where the match is weak. The size of a clone is reported for some rows only, either as once, few or many, or as a class for expanded clones.

CDR3 protein: CASSQSFRGKLRNQPQHF; CDR3 DNA: TGCGCCAGCAGTCAATCATTCAGGGGGAAGCTTCGCAATCAGCCCCAGCATTTT; J gene: TRBJ1-5; clone size: NA; D gene: TRBD1; V gene: TRBV23-1
CDR3 protein: CASSLPPSSYNSPLHF; CDR3 DNA: TGTGCCAGCAGCTTACCACCCAGCTCCTATAATTCACCCCTCCACTTT; J gene: TRBJ1-6; clone size: many; D gene: NA; V gene: TRBV7-2
CDR3 protein: CASSYLSPSGFSTDTQYF; CDR3 DNA: TGTGCCAGCAGTTACTTATCCCCCAGCGGTTTTAGCACAGATACGCAGTATTTT; J gene: TRBJ2-3; clone size: few; D gene: NA; V gene: TRBV6-8
CDR3 protein: CASSSGVRIGYTF; CDR3 DNA: TGTGCCAGCAGCTCAGGGGTGAGGATTGGCTACACCTTC; J gene: TRBJ1-2; clone size: many; D gene: NA; V gene: TRBV7-2
CDR3 protein: CASSLYQGTDEQFF; CDR3 DNA: TGTGCCAGCAGCTTGTATCAGGGGACGGATGAGCAGTTCTTC; J gene: TRBJ2-1; clone size: few; D gene: NA; V gene: TRBV5-5
CDR3 protein: CSVGFVSGGGDTQYF; CDR3 DNA: TGCAGCGTTGGATTTGTTAGCGGGGGCGGAGATACGCAGTATTTT; J gene: TRBJ2-3; clone size: NA; D gene: TRBD2; V gene: TRBV29-1
CDR3 protein: CANKTTQETQYF; CDR3 DNA: TGCGCCAACAAGACAACCCAAGAGACCCAGTACTTC; J gene: TRBJ2-5; clone size: NA; D gene: NA; V gene: TRBV23-1
CDR3 protein: CAISDWDRGYEQYF; CDR3 DNA: TGTGCCATCAGTGACTGGGACAGGGGTTACGAGCAGTACTTC; J gene: TRBJ2-7; clone size: many; D gene: TRBD1; V gene: TRBV10-3
CDR3 protein: CSAREDPSLGELFF; CDR3 DNA: TGCAGTGCCCGAGAGGACCCATCTCTCGGGGAGCTGTTTTTT; J gene: TRBJ2-2; clone size: NA; D gene: NA; V gene: TRBV20-1
CDR3 protein: CASSLERVSTDTQYF; CDR3 DNA: TGCGCCAGCAGCTTGGAGCGGGTGAGCACAGATACGCAGTATTTT; J gene: TRBJ2-3; clone size: NA; D gene: NA; V gene: TRBV5-1
CDR3 protein: CASSQTGLLHNEQFF; CDR3 DNA: TGTGCCAGCAGCCAAACCGGGCTACTCCACAATGAGCAGTTCTTC; J gene: TRBJ2-1; clone size: few; D gene: NA; V gene: TRBV7-3
CDR3 protein: CASNAPGATGELFF; CDR3 DNA: TGTGCCAGCAACGCCCCGGGGGCTACCGGGGAGCTGTTTTTT; J gene: TRBJ2-2; clone size: many; D gene: NA; V gene: TRBV7-6
CDR3 protein: CASSFFLPAGWNSPLHF; CDR3 DNA: TGTGCCAGCAGCTTTTTCCTTCCGGCAGGGTGGAATTCACCCCTCCACTTT; J gene: TRBJ1-6; clone size: many; D gene: NA; V gene: TRBV5-6
CDR3 protein: CASSYGTGGNTEAFF; CDR3 DNA: TGTGCCAGCAGTTACGGGACAGGGGGGAACACTGAAGCTTTCTTT; J gene: TRBJ1-1; clone size: NA; D gene: TRBD1; V gene: TRBV6-6
CDR3 protein: CASSLAEVNSPLHF; CDR3 DNA: TGTGCCAGCAGCTTAGCGGAGGTTAATTCACCCCTCCACTTT; J gene: TRBJ1-6; clone size: few; D gene: NA; V gene: TRBV7-8
CDR3 protein: CASSPARRGEHEKLFF; CDR3 DNA: TGTGCCAGCTCACCCGCCCGGAGAGGGGAGCATGAAAAACTGTTTTTT; J gene: TRBJ1-4; clone size: few; D gene: NA; V gene: TRBV18
CDR3 protein: CASSAQAGQGNQPQHF; CDR3 DNA: TGTGCCAGCAGTGCTCAAGCGGGACAGGGCAATCAGCCCCAGCATTTT; J gene: TRBJ1-5; clone size: many; D gene: TRBD1; V gene: TRBV25-1
CDR3 protein: CASSRGTVNYGYTF; CDR3 DNA: TGTGCCAGCAGCAGAGGGACGGTTAACTATGGCTACACCTTC; J gene: TRBJ1-2; clone size: NA; D gene: NA; V gene: TRBV27
CDR3 protein: CATSKDSINYGYTF; CDR3 DNA: TGTGCCACCAGCAAAGACAGCATTAACTATGGCTACACCTTC; J gene: TRBJ1-2; clone size: NA; D gene: NA; V gene: TRBV15
CDR3 protein: CASSGTAKEYF; CDR3 DNA: TGTGCCAGCAGCGGGACTGCGAAGGAGTATTTT; J gene: TRBJ2-3; clone size: NA; D gene: TRBD2; V gene: TRBV5-3
CDR3 protein: CASSQDWFRLAGGSDYNEQFF; CDR3 DNA: TGCGCCAGCAGCCAAGATTGGTTCAGGCTAGCGGGGGGCTCTGACTACAATGAGCAGTTCTTC; J gene: TRBJ2-1; clone size: NA; D gene: TRBD2; V gene: TRBV4-3
CDR3 protein: CAISVRLAGGRAYEQYF; CDR3 DNA: TGTGCCATCAGTGTCAGACTAGCGGGGGGTCGAGCCTACGAGCAGTACTTC; J gene: TRBJ2-7; clone size: NA; D gene: TRBD2; V gene: TRBV10-3
CDR3 protein: CSVSDQGNTEAFF; CDR3 DNA: TGCAGCGTTTCGGACCAGGGTAATACTGAAGCTTTCTTT; J gene: TRBJ1-1; clone size: NA; D gene: NA; V gene: TRBV29-1
CDR3 protein: CASRPGHGPNEQYF; CDR3 DNA: TGTGCCAGCAGGCCGGGACACGGGCCGAACGAGCAGTACTTC; J gene: TRBJ2-7; clone size: NA; D gene: NA; V gene: TRBV27
CDR3 protein: CASSLGNRDGYTF; CDR3 DNA: TGTGCCAGCAGCTTAGGTAACAGGGATGGCTACACCTTC; J gene: TRBJ1-2; clone size: NA; D gene: NA; V gene: TRBV13
CDR3 protein: CATRRGRNTDTQYF; CDR3 DNA: TGTGCCACCCGGAGGGGGCGGAACACAGATACGCAGTATTTT; J gene: TRBJ2-3; clone size: few; D gene: NA; V gene: TRBV6-2/TRBV6-3
CDR3 protein: CASSGQDSYNEQFF; CDR3 DNA: TGTGCCAGCAGCGGCCAGGACAGCTACAATGAGCAGTTCTTC; J gene: TRBJ2-1; clone size: many; D gene: NA; V gene: TRBV7-6
CDR3 protein: CASSSISGTSGGEAETQYF; CDR3 DNA: TGTGCCAGCAGCTCGATATCCGGGACTAGCGGGGGGGAAGCGGAGACCCAGTACTTC; J gene: TRBJ2-5; clone size: many; D gene: TRBD2; V gene: TRBV7-2
CDR3 protein: CASSGRNKNIQYF; CDR3 DNA: TGTGCCAGCAGCGGGAGGAATAAAAACATTCAGTACTTC; J gene: TRBJ2-4; clone size: few; D gene: NA; V gene: TRBV9
CDR3 protein: CASSFGRSYNEQFF; CDR3 DNA: TGTGCCAGCAGCTTTGGGAGGTCCTACAATGAGCAGTTCTTC; J gene: TRBJ2-1; clone size: many; D gene: NA; V gene: TRBV5-4
CDR3 protein: CASSQSGRMDTEAFF; CDR3 DNA: TGCGCCAGCAGTCAATCGGGACGGATGGACACTGAAGCTTTCTTT; J gene: TRBJ1-1; clone size: NA; D gene: NA; V gene: TRBV23-1
CDR3 protein: CASCLQEEVNSPLHF; CDR3 DNA: TGTGCCAGCTGCTTACAAGAGGAAGTGAACTCACCCCTCCACTTT; J gene: TRBJ1-6; clone size: NA; D gene: NA; V gene: TRBV7-2
CDR3 protein: CSGLDRDLQETQYF; CDR3 DNA: TGCAGCGGACTCGACAGGGACCTACAAGAGACCCAGTACTTC; J gene: TRBJ2-5; clone size: NA; D gene: TRBD1; V gene: TRBV29-1
CDR3 protein: CASSQERGGEKLFF; CDR3 DNA: TGTGCCAGCAGCCAAGAGAGGGGAGGCGAAAAACTGTTTTTT; J gene: TRBJ1-4; clone size: NA; D gene: NA; V gene: TRBV14
CDR3 protein: CASSLRGGASYNEQFF; CDR3 DNA: TGCGCCAGCAGCCTAAGAGGAGGGGCCTCCTACAATGAGCAGTTCTTC; J gene: TRBJ2-1; clone size: few; D gene: NA; V gene: TRBV4-3
CDR3 protein: CASSQEDRLYGYTF; CDR3 DNA: TGCGCCAGCAGCCAGGAGGACAGGCTCTATGGCTACACCTTC; J gene: TRBJ1-2; clone size: NA; D gene: TRBD1; V gene: TRBV4-1
CDR3 protein: CATYGRYGYTF; CDR3 DNA: TGTGCCACCTACGGGCGCTATGGCTACACCTTC; J gene: TRBJ1-2; clone size: few; D gene: NA; V gene: TRBV28
CDR3 protein: CATSESGTSGGARTDTQYF; CDR3 DNA: TGTGCCACCAGTGAGTCCGGGACTAGCGGGGGGGCCCGCACAGATACGCAGTATTTT; J gene: TRBJ2-3; clone size: NA; D gene: TRBD2; V gene: TRBV24-1
CDR3 protein: CSVVGDDTEAFF; CDR3 DNA: TGCAGCGTTGTAGGGGATGACACTGAAGCTTTCTTT; J gene: TRBJ1-1; clone size: NA; D gene: NA; V gene: TRBV29-1
CDR3 protein: CASSYSGGFYNEQFF; CDR3 DNA: TGTGCCAGCAGTTATAGCGGAGGGTTTTACAATGAGCAGTTCTTC; J gene: TRBJ2-1; clone size: many; D gene: NA; V gene: TRBV6-2/TRBV6-3
CDR3 protein: CASSQEVSRHNEQFF; CDR3 DNA: TGTGCCAGCAGCCAAGAGGTCTCGCGACACAATGAGCAGTTCTTC; J gene: TRBJ2-1; clone size: NA; D gene: NA; V gene: TRBV4-2
CDR3 protein: CSAPEWSSYNEQFF; CDR3 DNA: TGCAGTGCCCCGGAGTGGAGCTCCTACAATGAGCAGTTCTTC; J gene: TRBJ2-1; clone size: NA; D gene: NA; V gene: TRBV20-1
CDR3 protein: CAITSDTRGSPLHF; CDR3 DNA: TGTGCCATCACCTCGGACACCCGCGGGTCACCCCTCCACTTT; J gene: TRBJ1-6; clone size: NA; D gene: NA; V gene: TRBV10-3
CDR3 protein: CASSLARRTANTGELFF; CDR3 DNA: TGTGCCAGCAGCTTAGCGCGCCGGACGGCGAACACCGGGGAGCTGTTTTTT; J gene: TRBJ2-2; clone size: many; D gene: NA; V gene: TRBV7-9
CDR3 protein: CASRGGSSYEQYF; CDR3 DNA: TGTGCCTCCCGGGGGGGGAGCTCCTACGAGCAGTACTTC; J gene: TRBJ2-7; clone size: many; D gene: TRBD2; V gene: TRBV7-9
CDR3 protein: CASAGGASNQPQHF; CDR3 DNA: TGTGCCAGCGCCGGGGGGGCAAGCAATCAGCCCCAGCATTTT; J gene: TRBJ1-5; clone size: few; D gene: NA; V gene: TRBV2
CDR3 protein: CASDAAARDTYNEQFF; CDR3 DNA: TGTGCCAGCGACGCAGCCGCTAGGGACACCTACAATGAGCAGTTCTTC; J gene: TRBJ2-1; clone size: NA; D gene: NA; V gene: TRBV6-5
CDR3 protein: CASSPISGTGEDEQFF; CDR3 DNA: TGTGCCAGCAGCCCAATTTCCGGGACAGGGGAGGATGAGCAGTTCTTC; J gene: TRBJ2-1; clone size: NA; D gene: TRBD1; V gene: TRBV7-8
CDR3 protein: CASSLYDGPYANTGELFF; CDR3 DNA: TGTGCCAGCAGCCTATACGACGGGCCCTACGCGAACACCGGGGAGCTGTTTTTT; J gene: TRBJ2-2; clone size: NA; D gene: NA; V gene: TRBV11-2
CDR3 protein: CASSASGSPYDEQFF; CDR3 DNA: TGTGCCAGCAGTGCATCGGGGTCACCCTACGATGAGCAGTTCTTC; J gene: TRBJ2-1; clone size: NA; D gene: NA; V gene: TRBV6-4
CDR3 protein: CSALPHTVFGEQYF; CDR3 DNA: TGCAGTGCCCTGCCCCACACGGTTTTCGGCGAGCAGTACTTC; J gene: TRBJ2-7; clone size: NA; D gene: NA; V gene: TRBV20-1
CDR3 protein: CATRGPQEKLFF; CDR3 DNA: TGTGCCACCAGGGGGCCGCAGGAAAAACTGTTTTTT; J gene: TRBJ1-4; clone size: NA; D gene: TRBD1; V gene: TRBV7-9
CDR3 protein: CASSLVLAGVDTQYF; CDR3 DNA: TGTGCCAGCAGCTTAGTACTAGCGGGGGTAGATACGCAGTATTTT; J gene: TRBJ2-3; clone size: many; D gene: TRBD2; V gene: TRBV7-2
CDR3 protein: CASGLGQQSLGYGYTF; CDR3 DNA: TGTGCTAGTGGTTTGGGACAGCAATCGTTGGGGTATGGCTACACCTTC; J gene: TRBJ1-2; clone size: many; D gene: NA; V gene: TRBV12-5
CDR3 protein: CATLSGSYNEQFF; CDR3 DNA: TGTGCCACTCTGTCGGGCTCCTACAATGAGCAGTTCTTC; J gene: TRBJ2-1; clone size: NA; D gene: NA; V gene: TRBV28
CDR3 protein: CVSSEAGWRSTDEQFF; CDR3 DNA: TGTGTCAGCAGTGAAGCTGGGTGGAGGAGTACCGATGAGCAGTTCTTC; J gene: TRBJ2-1; clone size: NA; D gene: NA; V gene: TRBV6-1
CDR3 protein: CASSLPQRDISSGANVLTF; CDR3 DNA: TGTGCCAGCAGCTTACCCCAAAGGGACATCTCTTCTGGGGCCAACGTCCTGACTTTC; J gene: TRBJ2-6; clone size: few; D gene: NA; V gene: TRBV7-9